This entry features one TCR beta chain sequence. Noted time point: patch test 1, 2 weeks after DPC sensitization. The sample's treatment: therapeutic diphenylcyclopropenone sensitization with weekly scalp DPC. Blood sampling occurred before each patch-test application. People who gave samples had alopecia, were 18 to 70 years old, and were suitable for DPC. Total RNA was isolated from whole blood that had not been fractionated. These data originate in a study of human T cells and chemical hapten exposure. Turning to the study itself: Small pooled library volume differences mainly caused per-sample TCR yield variation.

This CDR3 contains 15 residues. Germline assignment: CDR1 MGHRA and CDR2 YSYEKL. Between the trimmed V and J ends, which lost 4 bases and 7 bases, there was a span of 19 bases. From the RACE reads, TCRdb called clonotypes with MiXCR, one entry per CDR3 protein. The sample shows approximately 60,000 distinct CDR3 sequences, about 9.3% of them seen only once. This receptor was obtained from a woman aged 40 to 50 with alopecia areata. Some clones in this sample may be carry-over from other donors' samples. J is TRBJ1-1 and V is TRBV4-1; D is unclear. The specimen was whole blood, collected in connection with sensitization to the hapten diphenylcyclopropenone (DPC). CDR3 DNA sequence: TGCGCCAGCAGCCTCACCCCGAGGAGTGAAGATGAAGCTTTCTTT. Its translation: CASSLTPRSEDEAFF.